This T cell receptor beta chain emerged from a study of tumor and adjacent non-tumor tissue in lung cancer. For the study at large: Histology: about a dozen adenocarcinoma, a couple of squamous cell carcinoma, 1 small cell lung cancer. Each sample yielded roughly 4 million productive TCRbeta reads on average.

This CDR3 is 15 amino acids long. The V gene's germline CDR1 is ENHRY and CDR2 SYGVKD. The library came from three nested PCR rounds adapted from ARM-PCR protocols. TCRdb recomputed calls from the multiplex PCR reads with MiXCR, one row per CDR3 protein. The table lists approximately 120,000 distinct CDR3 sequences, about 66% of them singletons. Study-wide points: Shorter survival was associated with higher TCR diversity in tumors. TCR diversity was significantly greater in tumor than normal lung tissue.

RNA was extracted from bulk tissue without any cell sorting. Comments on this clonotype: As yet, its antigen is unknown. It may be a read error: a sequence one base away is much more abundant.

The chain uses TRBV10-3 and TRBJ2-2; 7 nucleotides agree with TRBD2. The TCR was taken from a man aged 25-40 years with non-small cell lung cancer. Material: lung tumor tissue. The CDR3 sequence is CAITSGESYTGELLF. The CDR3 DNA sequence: TGTGCCATCACCAGCGGGGAGTCGTACACCGGGGAGCTGTTATTT.